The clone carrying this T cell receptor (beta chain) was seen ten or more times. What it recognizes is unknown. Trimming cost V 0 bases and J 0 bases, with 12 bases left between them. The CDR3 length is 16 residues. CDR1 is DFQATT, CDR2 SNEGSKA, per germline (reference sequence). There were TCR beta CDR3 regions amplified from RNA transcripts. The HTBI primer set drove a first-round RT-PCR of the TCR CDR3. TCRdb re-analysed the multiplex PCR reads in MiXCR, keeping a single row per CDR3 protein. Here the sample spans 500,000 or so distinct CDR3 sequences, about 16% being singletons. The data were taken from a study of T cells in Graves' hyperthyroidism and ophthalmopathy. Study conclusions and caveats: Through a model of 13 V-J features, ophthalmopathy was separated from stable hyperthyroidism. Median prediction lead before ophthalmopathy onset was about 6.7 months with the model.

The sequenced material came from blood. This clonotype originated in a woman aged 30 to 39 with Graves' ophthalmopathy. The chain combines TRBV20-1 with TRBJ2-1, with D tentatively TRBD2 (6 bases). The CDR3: CSARDRGTNSYNEQFF. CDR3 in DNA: TGCAGTGCTAGAGATCGCGGGACGAACTCCTACAATGAGCAGTTCTTC.